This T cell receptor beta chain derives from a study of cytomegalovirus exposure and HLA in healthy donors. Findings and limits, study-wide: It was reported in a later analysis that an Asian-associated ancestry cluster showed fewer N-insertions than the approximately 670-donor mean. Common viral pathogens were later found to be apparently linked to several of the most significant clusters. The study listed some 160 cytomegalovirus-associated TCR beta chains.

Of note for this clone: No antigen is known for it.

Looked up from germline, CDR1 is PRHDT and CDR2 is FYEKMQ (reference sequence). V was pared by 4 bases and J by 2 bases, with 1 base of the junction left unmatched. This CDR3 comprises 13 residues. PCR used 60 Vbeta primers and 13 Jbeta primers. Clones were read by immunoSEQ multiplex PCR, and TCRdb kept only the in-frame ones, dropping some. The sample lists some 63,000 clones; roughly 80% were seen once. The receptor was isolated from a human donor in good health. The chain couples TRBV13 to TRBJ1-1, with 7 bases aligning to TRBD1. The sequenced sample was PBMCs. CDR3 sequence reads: CASSYRGNTEAFF. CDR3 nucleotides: TGTGCCAGCAGCTACAGGGGTAACACTGAAGCTTTCTTT.